This T cell receptor beta chain was captured by sequencing in a study of blood T cell repertoires in COVID-19. As for the study in general: There were acute and convalescent COVID-19 samples, and they came from the United States, Italy and Spain. T cells, B-cell-depleted T cells, or PBMCs supplied cDNA or gDNA.

The CDR3 length is 13 residues. Trimming left V 5 bases short and J 8 bases short, with 15 bases between. Germline CDR1 reads SEHNR; CDR2 reads FQNEAQ (reference sequence). Per the original methods: Amplification of reference gene primers provided the estimated nucleated cell counts. TCRdb's table, derived via immunoSEQ multiplex PCR, lists solely in-frame clones and lacks some. V and J calls and clone size are copied from that table; D and trimming were computed from the DNA. The table shows more than 300,000 clones, with more than 70% occurring only once. The receptor was derived from a woman aged 50 to 60 with acute or convalescent COVID-19. The rearrangement links TRBV7-9 to TRBJ1-2; D is perhaps TRBD1 (6 bases). Input material: peripheral blood. In DNA form, the CDR3 reads TGTGCCAGCAGCCCTCGGACAGCTCAAGGCTACACCTTC. It encodes CASSPRTAQGYTF.